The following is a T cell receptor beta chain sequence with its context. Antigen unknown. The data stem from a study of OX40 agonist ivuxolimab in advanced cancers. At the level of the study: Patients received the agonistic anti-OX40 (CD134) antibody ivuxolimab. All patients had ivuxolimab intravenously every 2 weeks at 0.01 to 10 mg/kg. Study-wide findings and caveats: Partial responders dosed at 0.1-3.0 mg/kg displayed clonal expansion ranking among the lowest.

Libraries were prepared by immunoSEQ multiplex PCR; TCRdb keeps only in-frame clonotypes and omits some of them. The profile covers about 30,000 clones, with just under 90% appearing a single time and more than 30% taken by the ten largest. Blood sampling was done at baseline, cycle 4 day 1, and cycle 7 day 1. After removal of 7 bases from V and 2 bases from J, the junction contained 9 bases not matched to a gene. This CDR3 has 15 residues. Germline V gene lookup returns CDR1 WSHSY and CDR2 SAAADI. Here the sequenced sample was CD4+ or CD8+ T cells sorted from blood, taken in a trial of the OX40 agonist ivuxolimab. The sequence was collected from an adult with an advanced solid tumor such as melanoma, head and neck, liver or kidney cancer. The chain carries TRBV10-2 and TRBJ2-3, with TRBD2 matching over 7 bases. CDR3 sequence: CASMEASGYTDTQYF. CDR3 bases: TGCGCCAGCATGGAGGCTAGCGGCTACACAGATACGCAGTATTTT.